This T cell receptor beta chain is drawn from a study of T-cell reconstitution after alpha-beta-depleted transplantation in children (dated by TCRdb to 2015 to 2016). Regarding the study in general: T-cell immune reconstitution after TCRalphabeta/CD19-depleted allogeneic hematopoietic cell transplantation in children was quantitatively tracked in the study by means of TCR repertoire profiling.

This clonotype was detected many times. The clone's antigen remains unknown. No much larger clonotype is one base removed from it; base qualities were not supplied. The germline V gene sets CDR1 to MNHEY and CDR2 to SVGAGI. V sheds 0 bases and J sheds 4 bases, leaving 12 bases between their ends. From its cysteine to its phenylalanine, the CDR3 spans 15 amino acids. Of all the DNA, just the CDR3 is kept, 45 bases in frame from base 1. Library creation used PCR. Sequencing used an Illumina HiSeq 2500. TCR libraries were prepared with molecular barcoding, using unique molecular identifiers to normalize TCRbeta repertoire quantification. Through fastp at Q25 and MiXCR, TCRdb rebuilt clones from the public reads, retaining in-frame beta chains. For every CDR3 protein sequence, its rows merge into one entry that carries the most common genes and DNA. For this sample the table gives 640,000 or so distinct CDR3 sequences, of which around 16% were detected only once. The ten largest clones represent 1.1% of the sample.

Here the sequenced sample was PBMCs from the stem cell graft donor, taken from the stem cell graft. The sequence joins TRBV6-5 to TRBJ1-1; perhaps TRBD1 is the D gene, with 6 bases matching. The origin of this receptor is a human donor who donated a stem cell graft to a child with acute myeloid leukemia. The encoded CDR3 is CASSYSGGAFTEAFF. At the DNA level, the sequence is TGTGCCAGCAGTTACTCAGGGGGGGCTTTCACTGAAGCTTTCTTT.